This T cell receptor beta chain derives from a study of technical replicates of blood from a handful of donors. Sequencing was performed with immunoSEQ multiplex PCR; in TCRdb, only in-frame clones are kept and a portion is missing. This sample has over 70,000 clones, with around 97% found just once. Trimming pared 2 bases from V and 3 bases from J, leaving 23 bases between. This CDR3 has 18 amino acids. CDR1 MGHDK and CDR2 SYGVNS come from the germline V gene. Sequenced: T cells isolated from PBMCs. This clonotype was obtained from a human donor in good health. The V and J genes are TRBV25-1 and TRBJ2-7; TRBD2 might be the D (7 bases). CDR3 residues: CASSEVVGGPIRSYEQYF. The CDR3 bases are TGTGCCAGCAGTGAAGTAGTCGGGGGGCCGATTAGGAGCTACGAGCAGTACTTC.